The rows below give T cell receptor beta chains drawn from one sample of a study of blood T cell repertoires in COVID-19. Generated by immunoSEQ multiplex PCR, the TCRdb table keeps only in-frame clones and is missing some. The sample has under 300,000 clones, less than 90% seen once. The sequencing sample was made of peripheral blood. The source is a woman aged 25 to 39 with COVID-19, enrolled during active disease. Both conserved end residues are trimmed from each CDR3. The order of the fields is J gene, V gene, clone size, CDR3 protein. Clone size is not always given. Where it is, it says once, few, many or a class for expanded clones.

>TRBJ1-2|TRBV5-5|-
ASSKGTGPQGYGYT
>TRBJ2-2|TRBV14|-
ASSQPGRPRGTGELF
>TRBJ2-7|TRBV28|once
ASRPGRTGTEQY
>TRBJ2-2|TRBV19|-
ASSNTGAGELF
>TRBJ2-1|TRBV18|-
ASSPKFRQGGNNEQF
>TRBJ1-2|TRBV5-1|-
ASSFDRLNYGYT
>TRBJ1-1|TRBV5-4|-
ASSKGGGGTEAF
>TRBJ2-7|TRBV27|-
ASSLSSRDEQY
>TRBJ1-3|TRBV6-1|-
ASSVGPGVSWGSGNTIY
>TRBJ1-6|TRBV4-1|-
ASSPGGAFINSPLH
>TRBJ2-3|TRBV5-5|-
ASSRVIRGATDTQY
>TRBJ1-2|TRBV19|-
ASRDASRGYT
>TRBJ2-5|TRBV5-1|-
ASSQTGGETQY
>TRBJ2-1|TRBV5-1|-
ASSYDGGSSYNEQF
>TRBJ2-7|TRBV18|-
ASSPLITPSTGAYEQY
>TRBJ2-5|TRBV5-4|-
ASSLESGGFGTQY
>TRBJ1-1|TRBV4-1|-
ASSPRGPNTEAF
>TRBJ2-3|TRBV6-5|once
ASSYSRGIRDTQY
>TRBJ1-3|TRBV7-9|-
ASSLARAGGSSGNTIY
>TRBJ1-4|TRBV19|-
ASSTPSTGSLNEKLF
>TRBJ2-2|TRBV6-5|-
ASNLPGTGELF
>TRBJ1-1|TRBV19|-
ASNPGMNTEAF